The 31 T cell receptor beta chains in this list originate from one sample, sequenced in a study of blood T cell repertoires in COVID-19. The table came from immunoSEQ multiplex PCR; TCRdb's copy has only in-frame clones and leaves some out. The sample lists hundreds of thousands of clones; around 91% were seen once. The sequencing sample was made of PBMCs or T cells enriched from blood (not recorded which). The source of these receptors is a woman aged 18 to 35 with acute COVID-19.

The genes are TRBV12-5 and TRBJ2-1, with TRBD2 matching over 9 bases. The junction had 2 bases not matched to a gene; V was cut back by 1 base and J by 1 base. CDR1 is LGHNT, CDR2 FRNRAP, per germline. The CDR3 is 16 residues long. The CDR3 region has the DNA TGTGCTAGTGGTTTGGGGGCGGGAGGGTCCTACAATGAGCAGTTCTTC. This sequence encodes CASGLGAGGSYNEQFF.

This chain uses TRBV28 with TRBJ2-3; D is possibly TRBD2 (6 bases). In germline, CDR1 is MDHEN, CDR2 SYDVKM. Deletions cut 7 bases from V and 6 bases from J, with 14 bases between. The CDR3 length is 13 residues. The CDR3 here is CASTEGRLDTQYF. The CDR3 DNA reads as TGTGCCAGCACCGAGGGGAGGCTGGATACGCAGTATTTT.

The CDR3 reads CASSLLTLSGEAFF. In DNA, the CDR3 is TGTGCCAGCAGCTTACTAACCCTTTCGGGTGAAGCTTTCTTT. The chain uses TRBV7-9 and TRBJ1-1; no clear D. This CDR3 contains 14 residues. The V and J ends lost 2 bases and 7 bases respectively, with 14 bases between them. Germline V CDR1 and CDR2: SEHNR, FQNEAQ (reference sequence).

The CDR3 loop is CASSTRGRGYEQYF. The DNA of the CDR3 is TGTGCCAGCAGTACCAGGGGGCGCGGGTACGAGCAGTACTTC. The gene calls are TRBV27 and TRBJ2-7; 8 bases map to TRBD1. From germline, CDR1 is MNHEY and CDR2 SMNVEV (reference sequence). The junction had 7 bases not matched to a gene; V was cut back by 5 bases and J by 4 bases. The CDR3 length is 14 residues.

This chain links TRBV11-2 with TRBJ2-7; D call uncertain. The V end was cut by 4 bases, the J end by 2 bases, with 18 bases between. Germline CDR1 SGHAT, CDR2 FQNNGV. The CDR3 extends over 16 amino acids. This CDR3 reads CASSSEPPQITYEQYF. In DNA form, the CDR3 reads TGTGCCAGCAGCTCCGAACCTCCACAGATAACCTACGAGCAGTACTTC.

This clone was seen only once. The chain is built from TRBV5-5 and TRBJ1-4, with a weak D call TRBD1 (6 bases). Germline V CDR1 and CDR2: SGHKS, YYEKEE (reference sequence). The V end lost 4 bases, the J end lost 5 bases, and 15 bases lay between the germline ends. This CDR3 region has 15 residues. The CDR3 here is CASSRLGQRNEKLFF. CDR3 bases: TGTGCCAGCAGCAGGCTCGGACAGCGGAATGAAAAACTGTTTTTT.

This chain uses TRBV27 with TRBJ2-1; 8 bases fit TRBD2. Per the germline V gene, CDR1 is MNHEY and CDR2 is SMNVEV (reference sequence). There are 15 residues in the CDR3. V shed 3 bases and J 4 bases; nucleotides not matched to a gene: 5. Here the CDR3 reads CASSFGTSGYNEQFF. Written as DNA, the CDR3 is TGTGCCAGCAGTTTCGGAACTAGCGGATACAATGAGCAGTTCTTC.

The rearrangement uses TRBV7-2 and TRBJ1-1, with 8 bases fitting TRBD1. The CDR3 runs 19 residues. Looked up from germline, CDR1 is SGHTA and CDR2 is FQGNSA. With V trimmed by 6 bases and J by 3 bases, 21 bases remained unmatched. CDR3 DNA: TGTGCCAGCAGGTCCAGGCAAGGTCCGGTAGGACAGGGTTACACTGAAGCTTTCTTT. Translation: CASRSRQGPVGQGYTEAFF.

V is TRBV6-6 and J is TRBJ1-5; 8 bases map to TRBD1. CDR3 size: 14 residues. The germline V gene has CDR1 MNHNY and CDR2 SVGAGI (reference sequence). V shed 7 bases and J 4 bases; nucleotides not matched to a gene: 6. The CDR3 reads CASNDRGPNQPQHF. The CDR3 DNA sequence: TGTGCCAGCAACGACAGGGGTCCGAATCAGCCCCAGCATTTT.

The CDR3 nucleotides read TGTGCCAGCAGCAGTGGGACTACCCGTCAGGGCAATGAGCAGTTCTTC. Its translation is CASSSGTTRQGNEQFF. The J gene is TRBJ2-1, the V gene TRBV11-3; 7 bases fit TRBD2. After removal of 5 bases from V and 6 bases from J, the junction contained 13 bases not matched to a gene. CDR1 is SGHNT, CDR2 YENEEA, per germline. The CDR3 has 16 residues.

The rearrangement uses TRBV18 and TRBJ1-5; TRBD1 is a possible D gene (5 bases). Germline V gene sequence: CDR1 KGHSH, CDR2 LQKENI. Trimming took 6 bases from V and 7 from J, leaving 13 bases between them. The CDR3 loop spans 13 amino acids. This CDR3 reads CASSPTGSQPQHF. CDR3 nucleotide sequence: TGTGCCAGCTCCCCAACAGGCTCGCAGCCCCAGCATTTT.

V gene TRBV10-3 combines with J gene TRBJ1-3; D not resolved. CDR1 is ENHRY and CDR2 is SYGVKD in the germline V gene. The V and J ends lost 8 bases and 2 bases respectively, with 13 bases between them. The CDR3 has 14 amino acids. CDR3 DNA: TGTGCCATCGGGAGACCCGTGCCTGGAAACACCATATATTTT. Protein product: CAIGRPVPGNTIYF.

V is TRBV29-1 and J is TRBJ2-1; 12 bases line up with TRBD2. The ends lost 6 bases at V and 10 bases at J; junction bases unmatched: 10. Germline V gives CDR1 SQVTM, CDR2 ANQGSEA. The CDR3 length is 14 residues. This CDR3 reads CSVKSSGRVWEQFF. As DNA, the CDR3 is TGCAGCGTGAAATCTAGCGGGAGGGTCTGGGAGCAGTTCTTC.

The V and J genes are TRBV2 and TRBJ1-6; D not certain. The CDR3 has 15 residues. Trimming stripped 4 bases from V and 10 bases from J, with 17 bases between. Germline loops: CDR1 SNHLY, CDR2 FYNNEI. The CDR3 bases are TGTGCCAGCAGTGTTTTGGGCCGGCAGAACTCACCCCTCCACTTT. Translated: CASSVLGRQNSPLHF.

The sample holds one count of this clone. The junction and the germline gene differ at one end; a read error may be behind it. This CDR3 is CASSETGNPEAFF. CDR3 DNA sequence: TGTGCCAGCAGCGAAACAGGGAACCCTGAAGCTTTCTTT. V is TRBV7-9 and J is TRBJ1-1; the D gene is possibly TRBD1 (6 bases). Germline V gene data show CDR1 as SEHNR and CDR2 as FQNEAQ (reference sequence). The CDR3 totals 13 residues. The complete variable domain, with remaining parts taken from reference TRBV7-9 and TRBJ1-1, reads DTGVSQNPRHKITKRGQNVTFRCDPISEHNRLYWYRQTLGQGPEFLTYFQNEAQLEKSRLLSDRFSAERPKGSFSTLEIQRTEQGDSAMYLCASSETGNPEAFFGQGTRLTVV.

This clone was observed once. This chain connects TRBV5-1 to TRBJ1-3, with 10 positions matching TRBD1. With 5 bases clipped from V and 3 bases from J, the junction kept 2 bases outside the gene matches. Germline V gives CDR1 SGHRS, CDR2 YFSETQ. The CDR3 extends over 14 amino acids. Here the CDR3 reads CASRTGGGGNTIYF. The CDR3 coding sequence is TGCGCCAGCAGGACAGGGGGCGGTGGAAACACCATATATTTT.

The chain carries TRBV2 and TRBJ1-3; 9 bases match TRBD1. Unmatched junction bases numbered 14, after V lost 8 bases and J lost 6 bases. This CDR3 is 16 amino acids long. Germline V gene lookup returns CDR1 SNHLY and CDR2 FYNNEI. CDR3 sequence: CASGTTGGEEENTIYF. CDR3 DNA: TGTGCCAGCGGAACTACAGGGGGCGAAGAAGAAAACACCATATATTTT.

The chain combines TRBV7-9 with TRBJ1-4; no definite D call. This CDR3 region has 13 residues. Trimming took 1 base from V and 6 from J, leaving 6 bases between them. In germline, CDR1 is SEHNR, CDR2 FQNEAQ (reference sequence). Written as DNA, the CDR3 is TGTGCCAGCAGCTTAGGACGGGATGAAAAACTGTTTTTT. Translating gives CASSLGRDEKLFF.

The gene calls are TRBV4-3 and TRBJ2-1; TRBD2 agrees at 14 bases. Per the germline V gene, CDR1 is LGHNA and CDR2 is YSLEER. V lost 2 bases, J lost 7 bases, and 7 bases stayed unmatched. The CDR3 loop spans 17 amino acids. The CDR3 here is CASSQTSGTSGRNEQFF. The CDR3 coding sequence is TGCGCCAGCAGCCAAACCTCCGGGACTAGCGGGAGAAATGAGCAGTTCTTC.

This chain uses TRBV7-8 with TRBJ2-1; 9 bases align to TRBD2. Germline CDR1 is SGHVS and CDR2 is FQNEAQ. The junction had 7 bases not matched to a gene; V was cut back by 1 base and J by 6 bases. The CDR3 runs to 16 residues. CDR3 amino acids: CASSLGGTSRLNEQFF. Written as DNA, the CDR3 is TGTGCCAGCAGCTTAGGGGGGACTAGCCGCCTCAATGAGCAGTTCTTC.

V usage is TRBV10-1 and J usage is TRBJ2-5; D gene uncertain. V gave up 2 bases and J gave up 0 bases, with 7 bases separating them. Germline V lookup: CDR1 WNHNN, CDR2 SYGVQD (reference sequence). CDR3 size: 14 residues. The CDR3 loop reads CASSERRDQETQYF. The CDR3 DNA is TGCGCCAGCAGTGAGCGCCGGGACCAAGAGACCCAGTACTTC.

The J gene is TRBJ2-2, the V gene TRBV11-2; possible D gene TRBD2, 6 bases. Germline V CDR1 and CDR2: SGHAT, FQNNGV. V was cut by 7 bases and J by 2 bases, with 14 bases left in between. The CDR3 spans 15 residues. As DNA, the CDR3 is TGTGCCAGCACCAGGAGGGACCCAAACACCGGGGAGCTGTTTTTT. Protein sequence: CASTRRDPNTGELFF.

This rearrangement joins TRBV10-1 to TRBJ2-5, with D maybe TRBD1 (5 bases). Trimming shortened V by 8 bases and J by 7 bases, and 17 bases separated the two germline ends. Germline-derived CDR1 and CDR2 are WNHNN and SYGVQD (reference sequence). The CDR3 runs to 13 residues. The DNA for the CDR3 is TGCGCCAGCCGCGCAGCCGGACAATCGACCCAGTACTTC. This codes for CASRAAGQSTQYF.

The rearrangement links TRBV24-1 to TRBJ1-6, with 9 bases lining up with TRBD1. The CDR3 has 16 residues. V was clipped by 4 bases and J by 3 bases; unmatched bases: 3. Germline V gene lookup returns CDR1 KGHDR and CDR2 SFDVKD. The CDR3 protein is CATSEQTGGYNSPLHF. In DNA, the CDR3 is TGTGCCACCAGTGAGCAGACAGGGGGCTATAATTCACCCCTCCACTTT.

V usage is TRBV3-1 (or the pseudogene TRBV3-2) and J usage is TRBJ1-2; the match to TRBD1 covers 8 bases. The CDR3 sequence is 18 residues long. Germline CDR1 reads LGHDT; CDR2 reads YNNKEL (reference sequence). The ends lost 3 bases at V and 3 bases at J; junction bases unmatched: 15. The CDR3 DNA is TGTGCCAGCAGCCATCGTTTGGGACGGACAGGGTTGGACTATGGCTACACCTTC. It specifies CASSHRLGRTGLDYGYTF.

The chain carries TRBV5-1 and TRBJ2-3; the D gene is possibly TRBD2 (6 bases). The CDR3 has 15 amino acids. Germline loops: CDR1 SGHRS, CDR2 YFSETQ. The germline V and J ends were trimmed by 0 bases and 2 bases, with 10 bases remaining between them. CDR3 protein: CASSLAGVNTDTQYF. The CDR3, as DNA: TGCGCCAGCAGCTTGGCGGGAGTGAACACAGATACGCAGTATTTT.

The chain employs TRBV3-1 (or the pseudogene TRBV3-2) and TRBJ1-5, with D maybe TRBD1 (5 bases). CDR3 length equals 14 residues. V lost 8 bases, J lost 2 bases, and 13 bases lay in between. Per the germline V gene, CDR1 is LGHDT and CDR2 is YNNKEL (reference sequence). CDR3 protein: CASLRGSGNQPQHF. The CDR3 region has the DNA TGTGCCAGCCTACGGGGGAGCGGCAATCAGCCCCAGCATTTT.

The chain links TRBV7-6 to TRBJ2-1, with 10 positions matching TRBD2. Germline CDR1 is SGHVS and CDR2 is FNYEAQ. J was trimmed by 7 bases and V by 10 bases; bases with no gene match: 7. This CDR3 region has 13 residues. The CDR3 sequence is CATSSGRWNEQFF. The DNA of the CDR3 is TGTGCCACCTCTAGCGGGAGATGGAATGAGCAGTTCTTC.

The chain is built from TRBV28 and TRBJ2-7; 10 positions match TRBD2. V lost 0 bases, J lost 5 bases, and 7 bases stayed unmatched. From germline, CDR1 is MDHEN and CDR2 SYDVKM. The CDR3 covers 16 residues. This CDR3 reads CASSLWQLAGAHEQYF. Here the CDR3 DNA reads TGTGCCAGCAGTTTATGGCAGCTAGCGGGAGCTCACGAGCAGTACTTC.

The chain combines TRBV19 with TRBJ1-2; 7 nucleotides agree with TRBD1. The junction had 4 bases not matched to a gene; V was cut back by 5 bases and J by 4 bases. Germline V gives CDR1 LNHDA, CDR2 SQIVND (reference sequence). The CDR3 runs to 13 residues. The CDR3 DNA follows: TGTGCCAGTAGTCCGGGACAGCTCTATGGCTACACCTTC. Translation gives CASSPGQLYGYTF.

In regard to this clone: The sample holds other DNA sequences that translate to the same CDR3. This chain uses TRBV28 with TRBJ2-2; 7 nucleotides align to TRBD1. Germline CDR1 is MDHEN and CDR2 is SYDVKM. V lost 5 bases to trimming and J lost 4 bases; unmatched junction nucleotides: 4. The CDR3 extends over 14 amino acids. CDR3: CASSLAGGTGELFF. The CDR3 bases are TGTGCCAGCAGTCTTGCAGGGGGCACCGGGGAGCTGTTTTTT.